Each of the 25 T cell receptor beta chains below was sequenced from the same sample in a study of blood T cell repertoires in COVID-19. Only in-frame clones appear in the TCRdb table, and some are missing; sequencing was by immunoSEQ multiplex PCR. Here the sample spans about 290,000 clones, approximately 80% being singletons. What was sequenced was peripheral blood. These receptors were taken from a woman aged 45-60 years with active or convalescent COVID-19.

The chain employs TRBV7-9 and TRBJ1-2; D perhaps matches TRBD1 (6 bases). This CDR3 spans 18 amino acids. Germline V gene data show CDR1 as SEHNR and CDR2 as FQNEAQ (reference sequence). The V gene lost 4 bases and the J gene lost 4 bases, with 25 bases spanning the gap. The CDR3 is CASSSYRGGADIFYGYTF. DNA for the CDR3: TGTGCCAGCAGCTCCTATAGGGGGGGCGCCGACATTTTCTATGGCTACACCTTC.

The J gene is TRBJ1-1, the V gene TRBV29-1, with D possibly matching TRBD1 (5 bases). Germline V gene data show CDR1 as SQVTM and CDR2 as ANQGSEA. V was shortened by 4 bases and J by 4 bases, with 10 bases between the two germline ends. The CDR3 loop spans 12 amino acids. The CDR3 DNA reads as TGCAGCGTTGCAGGGATGGGCACTGAAGCTTTCTTT. Protein: CSVAGMGTEAFF.

J is TRBJ1-2 and V is TRBV2; 7 bases are a match to TRBD1. The CDR3 has 13 residues. Losses at the gene ends were 9 bases for V and 0 bases for J; bases not matched to a gene: 4. The V gene's germline CDR1 is SNHLY and CDR2 FYNNEI. CDR3 in DNA: TGTGCCAGTACCGGGACAGCTAACTATGGCTACACCTTC. It encodes CASTGTANYGYTF.

J is TRBJ2-7 and V is TRBV7-9, with D tentatively TRBD1 (6 bases). The CDR3 spans 14 residues. Trimming pared 4 bases from V and 0 bases from J, leaving 10 bases between. The germline gives CDR1 SEHNR, CDR2 FQNEAQ (reference sequence). This CDR3 reads CASSSADSSYEQYF. The CDR3 region has the DNA TGTGCCAGCAGCTCTGCGGACAGCTCCTACGAGCAGTACTTC.

The sample holds a few counts of this clone. The genes are TRBV5-1 and TRBJ2-1; 9 bases map to TRBD2. The trim removed 1 base at V and 6 bases at J, leaving 14 bases unmatched. Germline CDR1 is SGHRS and CDR2 is YFSETQ. This CDR3 is built from 18 residues. The CDR3 is CASSLTLAGPRGTNEQFF. CDR3 coding DNA: TGCGCCAGCAGCTTGACCCTAGCGGGACCCCGGGGCACCAATGAGCAGTTCTTC.

The V call is TRBV6-1, the J call TRBJ1-2, with 7 bases fitting TRBD1. The germline CDR1 and CDR2 sequences are MNHNS and SASEGT. V lost 2 bases to trimming and J lost 2 bases; unmatched junction nucleotides: 5. The CDR3 is 15 residues long. The CDR3 loop is CASSESPGQNYGYTF. The CDR3 bases are TGTGCCAGCAGTGAAAGCCCGGGACAGAACTATGGCTACACCTTC.

The genes are TRBV19 and TRBJ2-1; 8 bases line up with TRBD1. V trimming: 5 bases; J trimming: 3 bases; junction bases outside the gene matches: 15. This CDR3 has 18 residues. Germline CDR1 is LNHDA and CDR2 is SQIVND (reference sequence). The CDR3 DNA sequence: TGTGCCAGTAGTGCCGGGACAGGACGGTCCCTCTACTACAATGAGCAGTTCTTC. Its protein is CASSAGTGRSLYYNEQFF.

The chain links TRBV2 to TRBJ2-1, with 12 bases matching TRBD2. After removal of 2 bases from V and 9 bases from J, the junction contained 5 bases not matched to a gene. The CDR3 loop spans 15 amino acids. Germline assignment: CDR1 SNHLY and CDR2 FYNNEI. The CDR3 nucleotides are TGTGCCAGCAGTGAAAGATCTAGCGGGAGGGGTGAGCAGTTCTTC. Protein sequence: CASSERSSGRGEQFF.

This clone was recorded only once. V and J are TRBV27 and TRBJ2-5; 10 nucleotides align to TRBD2. Germline loops: CDR1 MNHEY, CDR2 SMNVEV (reference sequence). Trimming removed 5 bases from V and 5 bases from J; junction bases left unmatched: 8. The CDR3 extends over 15 amino acids. CDR3 DNA sequence: TGTGCCAGCAGTCCCCTAGCGGGAGCCGTGGAGACCCAGTACTTC. Its translation: CASSPLAGAVETQYF.

V and J are TRBV18 and TRBJ1-1; D is perhaps TRBD1 (6 bases). The length of the CDR3 is 17 residues. Trimming took off 6 bases at V and 3 bases at J, with 23 bases between the two ends. In germline, CDR1 is KGHSH, CDR2 LQKENI. CDR3 residues: CASSNLPLGAADTEAFF. CDR3 in DNA: TGTGCCAGCTCGAACCTTCCCCTGGGGGCGGCGGACACTGAAGCTTTCTTT.

This clone turned up a few times. The chain employs TRBV12-5 and TRBJ1-1; D gene ambiguous. The germline CDR1 and CDR2 sequences are LGHNT and FRNRAP. V was trimmed by 1 base and J by 5 bases, leaving 8 bases between them. This CDR3 has 13 residues. CDR3 region: CASGLEEKTEAFF. The CDR3 nucleotides are TGTGCTAGTGGTTTGGAGGAGAAGACTGAAGCTTTCTTT.

This sequence joins TRBV6-5 and TRBJ1-2; weak D call: TRBD1 (5 bases). The length of the CDR3 is 10 residues. Germline CDR1 is MNHEY and CDR2 is SVGAGI. V was trimmed by 10 bases and J by 5 bases, leaving 8 bases between them. CDR3 residues: CATRQYGYTF. The CDR3 DNA reads TGTGCCACCAGACAGTATGGCTACACCTTC.

This clone has more than one count but fewer than ten. The V call is TRBV5-4, the J call TRBJ2-2, with no clear D. V lost 4 bases, J lost 5 bases, and 12 bases lay in between. The CDR3 extends over 14 amino acids. Germline values: CDR1 SGHNT, CDR2 YYREEE (reference sequence). This chain's CDR3 is CASSQIDGTGELFF. CDR3 in DNA: TGTGCCAGCAGCCAGATCGACGGGACCGGGGAGCTGTTTTTT.

The gene calls are TRBV4-2 and TRBJ2-1, with 13 bases identical to TRBD2. The V and J ends lost 3 bases and 4 bases, in that order; junction bases with no gene match: 9. This CDR3 region has 18 residues. CDR1 LGHNA and CDR2 YNFKEQ come from the germline V gene. CDR3 sequence reads: CASSHPGTSGTSYNEQFF. In DNA, the CDR3 is TGTGCCAGCAGCCATCCCGGGACTAGCGGGACGAGTTACAATGAGCAGTTCTTC.

The genes are TRBV12-3 or TRBV12-4 and TRBJ2-3; 8 nucleotides line up with TRBD2. J lost 4 bases, V lost 6 bases, and 3 bases had no gene match. The CDR3 runs 13 residues. In DNA form, the CDR3 reads TGTGCCAGCAGCCGGGGGGGGGCAGATACGCAGTATTTT. This translates into CASSRGGADTQYF.

The chain recombines TRBV28 with TRBJ1-2; D remains unclear. CDR1 is MDHEN, CDR2 SYDVKM, per germline. The CDR3 is 12 residues long. Trimming stripped 4 bases from V and 3 bases from J, with 6 bases between. In DNA, the CDR3 is TGTGCCAGCAGTTCTATCGACTATGGCTACACCTTC. Its translation is CASSSIDYGYTF.

The chain employs TRBV19 and TRBJ1-1; 9 nucleotides align to TRBD1. The V and J ends lost 4 bases and 3 bases, in that order; junction bases with no gene match: 9. Germline values: CDR1 LNHDA, CDR2 SQIVND (reference sequence). This CDR3 contains 16 residues. The CDR3 region is CASSTPRTGVDTEAFF. CDR3 coding DNA: TGTGCCAGTAGTACCCCCCGGACAGGGGTGGACACTGAAGCTTTCTTT.

The genes are TRBV6-5 and TRBJ2-7, with D possibly being TRBD2 (6 bases). V was pared by 6 bases and J by 6 bases, with 15 bases between. CDR1 and CDR2 (germline): MNHEY, SVGAGI. There are 13 residues in the CDR3. The DNA of the CDR3 is TGTGCCAGCAGGGTAGCGGCGCGGGGCGAGCAGTACTTC. Protein product: CASRVAARGEQYF.

The chain has TRBV7-9 and TRBJ1-4; 8 bases align to TRBD1. Germline CDR1 reads SEHNR; CDR2 reads FQNEAQ (reference sequence). This CDR3 region has 18 residues. The V segment lost 1 base and the J segment 8 bases; nucleotides outside the gene matches: 15. The CDR3 here is CASSLEGGRGLRPEKLFF. For the CDR3, the DNA is TGTGCCAGCAGCTTAGAAGGTGGCAGGGGGCTCCGGCCCGAAAAACTGTTTTTT.

This chain's CDR3 is CASSQGGSDTEAFF. CDR3 sequence (DNA): TGTGCCAGCTCACAAGGCGGATCGGACACTGAAGCTTTCTTT. V gene TRBV18 combines with J gene TRBJ1-1; the D is unclear. The CDR3 spans 14 residues. The germline V gene encodes CDR1 KGHSH and CDR2 LQKENI. V gave up 4 bases and J gave up 3 bases, with 12 bases separating them.

The chain is built from TRBV7-9 and TRBJ1-6; D is unclear. The V gene's germline CDR1 is SEHNR and CDR2 FQNEAQ (reference sequence). Trimming removed 6 bases from V and 7 bases from J, with 16 bases in between. The CDR3 contains 15 residues. The CDR3 coding sequence is TGTGCCAGCAGTCTAGCAGGACGGCGGAATTCACCCCTCCACTTT. Translating gives CASSLAGRRNSPLHF.

V is TRBV5-1 and J is TRBJ1-1, with D maybe TRBD1 (6 bases). V was trimmed by 1 base and J by 2 bases, leaving 12 bases between them. Germline values: CDR1 SGHRS, CDR2 YFSETQ. The CDR3 has 15 amino acids. CDR3 sequence (DNA): TGCGCCAGCAGCTTGAATTTACAGGGTAACACTGAAGCTTTCTTT. Translation gives CASSLNLQGNTEAFF.

The chain recombines TRBV4-1 with TRBJ2-5; 8 bases agree with TRBD2. The CDR3 contains 16 residues. V lost 0 bases to trimming and J lost 5 bases; unmatched junction nucleotides: 8. Germline V CDR1 and CDR2: MGHRA, YSYEKL. Written as DNA, the CDR3 is TGCGCCAGCAGCCAAGATACTGGAGCGGGAGTGGAGACCCAGTACTTC. Translating gives CASSQDTGAGVETQYF.

CDR3 amino acids: CASSDNDRRGNTIYF. CDR3 coding DNA: TGTGCCAGCAGCGATAATGACAGGCGAGGAAACACCATATATTTT. The rearrangement joins TRBV7-9 to TRBJ1-3, with D possibly matching TRBD1 (6 bases). V lost 5 bases and J 4 bases, leaving 15 bases between the germline ends. Germline CDR1 SEHNR, CDR2 FQNEAQ (reference sequence). CDR3 length equals 15 residues.

The chain recombines TRBV7-2 with TRBJ2-2, with 9 nucleotides matching TRBD2. CDR3 length: 15 amino acids. CDR1 and CDR2 from the germline V gene are SGHTA and FQGNSA. V lost 8 bases, J lost 7 bases, and 11 bases stayed unmatched. CDR3 bases: TGTGCCAGCCGCCTGAGTAGCGGGAGTTTCGGGGAGCTGTTTTTT. This gives the protein CASRLSSGSFGELFF. The variable domain in full, with the rest retrieved from reference TRBV7-2 and TRBJ2-2, is GAGVSQSPSNKVTEKGKDVELRCDPISGHTALYWYRQSLGQGLEFLIYFQGNSAPDKSGLPSDRFSAERTGGSVSTLTIQRTQQEDSAVYLCASRLSSGSFGELFFGEGSRLTVL.